This passage covers 31 T cell receptor beta chains from one sample sequenced in a study of CD8 T cells in ankylosing spondylitis. Each CDR3 protein gets one entry after TCRdb re-called the 5' RACE reads with MiXCR. The sample includes 200,000 to 250,000 distinct CDR3 sequences, approximately 20% of them seen just once. Findings and caveats of the study: Apparently characteristic of ankylosing spondylitis blood was a TCR beta motif (about eight highly homologous variants).

These receptors' antigens are unknown. The sample consisted of blood, either unsorted or a sorted T cell fraction (not recorded which). These receptors came from a male donor with ankylosing spondylitis.

The table lists this clonotype with a few counts. The V gene is TRBV5-1, the J gene TRBJ2-7; D is uncertain. CDR1 is SGHRS and CDR2 is YFSETQ in the germline V gene. Trimming took off 2 bases at V and 2 bases at J, with 8 bases between the two ends. The CDR3 covers 13 residues. CDR3 coding DNA: TGCGCCAGCAGCTTTAGTACTCCCTACGAGCAGTACTTC. It encodes CASSFSTPYEQYF.

The J gene is TRBJ2-1, the V gene TRBV27; D may be TRBD2 (7 bases). The germline gives CDR1 MNHEY, CDR2 SMNVEV (reference sequence). The CDR3 length is 12 residues. Trimming removed 3 bases from V and 8 bases from J, with 8 bases in between. In DNA form, the CDR3 reads TGTGCCAGCAGTTTCGGGGGGCATGAGCAGTTCTTC. Translating gives CASSFGGHEQFF.

The chain joins TRBV12-3 or TRBV12-4 to TRBJ2-2; the match to TRBD2 covers 14 bases. The CDR3 spans 19 residues. Unmatched junction bases numbered 17, after V lost 7 bases and J lost 7 bases. The CDR3 DNA is TGTGCCAGCAAACCGGGACTAGCGGGAGAGGGTTTTTTGGTCGGGGAGCTGTTTTTT. Its translation is CASKPGLAGEGFLVGELFF.

This clonotype was picked up many times. The rearrangement joins TRBV12-3 or TRBV12-4 to TRBJ1-1, with D tentatively TRBD1 (5 bases). Trimming pared 8 bases from V and 3 bases from J, leaving 7 bases between. The CDR3 is made up of 11 amino acids. The CDR3 coding sequence is TGTGCCAGCCTCAGGGACACTGAAGCTTTCTTT. Encoded protein: CASLRDTEAFF.

There are a few counts of this clonotype. The genes are TRBV7-9 and TRBJ1-1; 8 nucleotides line up with TRBD1. V shed 0 bases and J 4 bases; nucleotides not matched to a gene: 1. The germline CDR1 and CDR2 sequences are SEHNR and FQNEAQ (reference sequence). The CDR3 loop spans 14 amino acids. The CDR3 loop is CASSLATGGTEAFF. The CDR3 DNA follows: TGTGCCAGCAGCTTAGCAACAGGGGGCACTGAAGCTTTCTTT.

This clonotype occurred a few times. CDR3 region: CASSADRYYGYTF. In DNA form, the CDR3 reads TGTGCCAGCAGTGCCGACAGATACTATGGCTACACCTTC. The chain links TRBV25-1 to TRBJ1-2; weak D call: TRBD1 (5 bases). CDR1 is MGHDK and CDR2 is SYGVNS in the germline V gene. There are 13 residues in the CDR3. Trimming took off 4 bases at V and 3 bases at J, with 9 bases between the two ends.

J is TRBJ2-2 and V is TRBV7-2; 14 bases are shared with TRBD2. The CDR3 totals 17 residues. Germline-derived CDR1 and CDR2 are SGHTA and FQGNSA. Trimming took 5 bases from V and 4 from J; bases not matched to a gene: 6. CDR3 residues: CASSQGTSGSPTGELFF. CDR3 DNA: TGTGCCAGCAGCCAAGGGACTAGCGGGAGTCCCACCGGGGAGCTGTTTTTT.

This clonotype was detected only a few times. The CDR3 DNA reads as TGTGCCAGCAGGGATATAGGGACAGAGGATTCCCGAACCAACACCGGGGAGCTGTTTTTT. The encoded protein is CASRDIGTEDSRTNTGELFF. The V and J genes are TRBV7-8 and TRBJ2-2; 7 nucleotides match TRBD1. CDR3 length: 20 amino acids. Germline V lookup: CDR1 SGHVS, CDR2 FQNEAQ. The V segment lost 6 bases and the J segment 2 bases; nucleotides outside the gene matches: 21. The whole variable domain, remainder taken from reference TRBV7-8 and TRBJ2-2, is GAGVSQSPRYKVAKRGQDVALRCDPISGHVSLFWYQQALGQGPEFLTYFQNEAQLDKSGLPSDRFFAERPEGSVSTLKIQRTQQEDSAVYLCASRDIGTEDSRTNTGELFFGEGSRLTVL.

The chain has TRBV27 and TRBJ2-3; D is unclear. V was pared by 1 base and J by 6 bases, with 20 bases between. Germline CDR1 reads MNHEY; CDR2 reads SMNVEV (reference sequence). The CDR3 contains 17 residues. This CDR3 reads CASSLYPTGYTGDTQYF. In nucleotides, the CDR3 is TGTGCCAGCAGTTTATATCCCACGGGCTACACCGGGGATACGCAGTATTTT.

This clonotype was picked up a small number of times. This chain joins TRBV7-8 and TRBJ2-7, with 7 bases fitting TRBD1. This CDR3 has 15 amino acids. V shed 2 bases and J 3 bases; nucleotides not matched to a gene: 7. The germline CDR1 and CDR2 sequences are SGHVS and FQNEAQ. The CDR3 DNA sequence: TGTGCCAGCAGCTTACGTGGGACAGTACTCTACGAGCAGTACTTC. It translates to CASSLRGTVLYEQYF.

V is TRBV5-6 and J is TRBJ2-7; D not certain. This CDR3 has 13 residues. V gave up 3 bases and J gave up 2 bases, with 9 bases separating them. Germline V gene lookup returns CDR1 SGHDT and CDR2 YYEEEE. The CDR3 nucleotides read TGTGCCAGCAGCTGGTCGCCGACCTACGAGCAGTACTTC. This sequence encodes CASSWSPTYEQYF.

The rearrangement joins TRBV7-2 to TRBJ1-1, with TRBD1 identical over 7 bases. Per germline, CDR1 SGHTA and CDR2 FQGNSA. The V gene end was trimmed by 0 bases and the J gene end by 5 bases; junction bases not matched to a gene: 9. This CDR3 spans 16 amino acids. DNA for the CDR3: TGTGCCAGCAGCTTAGCAGGCCCACAACAGGGGACTGAAGCTTTCTTT. Translating it yields CASSLAGPQQGTEAFF.

The chain is built from TRBV5-1 and TRBJ2-6; the match to TRBD2 covers 8 bases. The CDR3 loop spans 19 amino acids. Per germline, CDR1 SGHRS and CDR2 YFSETQ. After removal of 0 bases from V and 4 bases from J, the junction contained 12 bases not matched to a gene. The CDR3 spells CASSLGLASSPLGANVLTF. The CDR3 bases are TGCGCCAGCAGCTTGGGACTAGCGAGCTCCCCGTTAGGGGCCAACGTCCTGACTTTC.

This clonotype was seen a few times. The chain has TRBV10-1 and TRBJ1-1; weak D call: TRBD1 (6 bases). Germline V gene lookup returns CDR1 WNHNN and CDR2 SYGVQD (reference sequence). Deletions cut 3 bases from V and 0 bases from J, with 11 bases between. The CDR3 has 15 residues. The CDR3 coding sequence is TGCGCCAGCAGTGATTACAGGGAAGTGAACACTGAAGCTTTCTTT. Its translation is CASSDYREVNTEAFF.

This chain joins TRBV29-1 and TRBJ1-2, with 8 bases that match TRBD1. Germline CDR1 SQVTM, CDR2 ANQGSEA. V shed 4 bases and J 2 bases; nucleotides not matched to a gene: 21. The CDR3 sequence is 19 residues long. CDR3 sequence: CSVASAGGEVPTNNYGYTF. CDR3 DNA: TGCAGCGTTGCCTCGGCAGGGGGCGAGGTCCCTACCAACAACTATGGCTACACCTTC.

The chain couples TRBV2 to TRBJ2-5, with 9 bases that match TRBD1. From germline, CDR1 is SNHLY and CDR2 FYNNEI. V was pared by 5 bases and J by 4 bases, with 8 bases of the junction left unmatched. The CDR3 is 15 amino acids. This chain's CDR3 is CASSTLTGGLETQYF. In DNA, the CDR3 is TGTGCCAGCAGTACACTCACAGGGGGCCTAGAGACCCAGTACTTC.

The CDR3 spells CASSIYYLTDTEAFF. As DNA, the CDR3 is TGTGCCAGTAGTATATATTACCTTACGGACACTGAAGCTTTCTTT. The genes are TRBV19 and TRBJ1-1; D call uncertain. Trimming took 2 bases from V and 3 from J, leaving 13 bases between them. The CDR3 extends over 15 amino acids. Looked up from germline, CDR1 is LNHDA and CDR2 is SQIVND (reference sequence).

The chain carries TRBV6-4 and TRBJ2-1, with D unclear. V shed 3 bases and J shed 2 bases, with 11 bases lying between them. Germline CDR1 MRHNA, CDR2 SNTAGT. The CDR3 covers 15 residues. CDR3 region: CASSESGETYNEQFF. DNA for the CDR3: TGTGCCAGCAGTGAATCGGGCGAAACCTACAATGAGCAGTTCTTC.

This clonotype was found a few times. The chain has TRBV27 and TRBJ2-7; 8 nucleotides match TRBD2. V gave up 5 bases and J gave up 6 bases; unmatched junction bases: 9. From germline, CDR1 is MNHEY and CDR2 SMNVEV (reference sequence). This CDR3 is built from 14 residues. The CDR3 loop reads CASSPSGLDSEQYF. The CDR3 bases are TGTGCCAGCAGTCCATCGGGACTAGATAGCGAGCAGTACTTC.

The CDR3 sequence is CASSPMTTNYEQYF. Written as DNA, the CDR3 is TGTGCCAGCAGCCCGATGACTACAAACTACGAGCAGTACTTC. This chain joins TRBV11-2 and TRBJ2-7; tentative D call: TRBD2 (5 bases). The CDR3 contains 14 residues. The germline V gene encodes CDR1 SGHAT and CDR2 FQNNGV. V was cut by 5 bases and J by 3 bases, with 14 bases left in between.

The chain joins TRBV27 to TRBJ2-3; 8 bases are shared with TRBD2. CDR1 and CDR2 from the germline V gene are MNHEY and SMNVEV (reference sequence). The V gene end was trimmed by 8 bases and the J gene end by 4 bases; junction bases not matched to a gene: 11. This CDR3 has 15 amino acids. This chain's CDR3 is CASYGYTGGSDTQYF. The CDR3 nucleotides read TGTGCCAGCTATGGTTACACGGGGGGGTCAGATACGCAGTATTTT.

This clonotype turned up a few times. V is TRBV29-1 and J is TRBJ1-1, with TRBD1 matching over 8 bases. The germline gives CDR1 SQVTM, CDR2 ANQGSEA. V trimming: 7 bases; J trimming: 8 bases; junction bases outside the gene matches: 9. There are 12 residues in the CDR3. CDR3 sequence (DNA): TGCAGCGGCAGGGGGCTCGACCGAGAAGCTTTCTTT. Translating it yields CSGRGLDREAFF.

This rearrangement joins TRBV12-3 or TRBV12-4 to TRBJ1-5, with TRBD1 matching 8 bases. V trimming: 6 bases; J trimming: 4 bases; junction bases outside the gene matches: 5. The CDR3 covers 14 residues. CDR3 amino acids: CASSLGQVNQPQHF. CDR3 nucleotides: TGTGCCAGCAGCCTGGGACAGGTTAATCAGCCCCAGCATTTT.

This clonotype has ten or more counts. V and J are TRBV20-1 and TRBJ2-1, with 15 bases that match TRBD2. The CDR3 is 14 amino acids. V lost 6 bases, J lost 4 bases, and 1 base stayed unmatched. The germline gives CDR1 DFQATT, CDR2 SNEGSKA (reference sequence). The CDR3 DNA reads TGCAGTGCCGGACTAGCGGGGGGGTACAATGAGCAGTTCTTC. Its translation is CSAGLAGGYNEQFF.

This clonotype was counted between two and nine times. The chain uses TRBV4-2 and TRBJ1-1; perhaps TRBD1 as D (5 bases). The CDR3 has 12 amino acids. The germline V gene encodes CDR1 LGHNA and CDR2 YNFKEQ. The ends were cut back, 7 bases at V and 4 bases at J, with 10 bases in the middle. This CDR3 is CASIDGGTEAFF. The CDR3 DNA is TGTGCCAGCATTGACGGGGGCACTGAAGCTTTCTTT.

This clonotype occurred many times. This rearrangement joins TRBV4-1 to TRBJ1-5; D ambiguous. V lost 0 bases to trimming and J lost 6 bases, with 9 bases between them. CDR1 is MGHRA, CDR2 YSYEKL, per germline. This CDR3 has 14 residues. CDR3 protein: CASSQDRPFQPQHF. The CDR3 DNA sequence: TGCGCCAGCAGCCAAGATAGGCCGTTTCAGCCCCAGCATTTT.

This clonotype has just a few counts. Here the CDR3 DNA reads TGTGCCAGCAGCTTTTACAGGGGCGCCGGGGAGCTGTTTTTT. Its protein product is CASSFYRGAGELFF. The chain joins TRBV11-2 to TRBJ2-2; TRBD1 matches 7 bases. Germline CDR1 SGHAT, CDR2 FQNNGV. CDR3 length equals 14 residues. V lost 3 bases, J lost 6 bases, and 4 bases stayed unmatched.

This clonotype has a handful of counts. The chain carries TRBV5-1 and TRBJ2-3; D is ambiguous. Germline values: CDR1 SGHRS, CDR2 YFSETQ. With 4 bases removed from V and 3 bases from J, the gap between germline ends came to 9 bases. This CDR3 has 13 residues. In DNA form, the CDR3 reads TGCGCCAGCAGCCAGGACCTTACAGATACGCAGTATTTT. Protein sequence: CASSQDLTDTQYF.

V and J are TRBV29-1 and TRBJ2-7; 7 nucleotides line up with TRBD1. V dropped 3 bases and J dropped 0; count of bases not matched to a gene: 5. The CDR3 has 14 amino acids. CDR1 is SQVTM, CDR2 ANQGSEA, per germline. CDR3 residues: CSVDGQGDSYEQYF. CDR3 nucleotides: TGCAGCGTTGATGGCCAGGGGGACTCCTACGAGCAGTACTTC.

The chain uses TRBV6-5 and TRBJ2-3; 7 bases are a match to TRBD2. Losses at the gene ends were 7 bases for V and 4 bases for J; bases not matched to a gene: 2. CDR3 length: 12 residues. Germline CDR1 MNHEY, CDR2 SVGAGI. The CDR3 region has the DNA TGTGCCAGCAAGGGAGGGCCAGATACGCAGTATTTT. This codes for CASKGGPDTQYF.

This clonotype appeared many times. This chain connects TRBV4-1 to TRBJ1-1; possibly TRBD1 for D (6 bases). In germline, CDR1 is MGHRA, CDR2 YSYEKL. The germline V and J ends were trimmed by 2 bases and 0 bases, with 10 bases remaining between them. The CDR3 covers 15 residues. The CDR3: CASSQTGHLNTEAFF. For the CDR3, the DNA is TGCGCCAGCAGCCAAACGGGACATTTGAACACTGAAGCTTTCTTT.